This T cell receptor (beta chain) comes out of a study of CD8 T cells in Susac syndrome. A quantity of about 0.5 to 1 ug RNA underwent reverse transcription using random hexamers. MiXCR, run by TCRdb on the immunoSEQ multiplex PCR reads, gives a single entry per CDR3 protein. The repertoire holds 95,000 or so distinct CDR3 sequences, with approximately 92% as singletons. The V gene end was trimmed by 0 bases and the J gene end by 4 bases; junction bases not matched to a gene: 3. This CDR3 comprises 15 residues. Per germline, CDR1 MNHEY and CDR2 SVGAGI. The sequence came from a human donor in good health. The sequenced sample was CD8+ T cells from PBMCs. This chain links TRBV6-5 with TRBJ1-1; the match to TRBD1 covers 9 bases. The CDR3, as DNA: TGTGCCAGCAGTTACTCGAGGGGACAGGGCACTGAAGCTTTCTTT. Translation gives CASSYSRGQGTEAFF.